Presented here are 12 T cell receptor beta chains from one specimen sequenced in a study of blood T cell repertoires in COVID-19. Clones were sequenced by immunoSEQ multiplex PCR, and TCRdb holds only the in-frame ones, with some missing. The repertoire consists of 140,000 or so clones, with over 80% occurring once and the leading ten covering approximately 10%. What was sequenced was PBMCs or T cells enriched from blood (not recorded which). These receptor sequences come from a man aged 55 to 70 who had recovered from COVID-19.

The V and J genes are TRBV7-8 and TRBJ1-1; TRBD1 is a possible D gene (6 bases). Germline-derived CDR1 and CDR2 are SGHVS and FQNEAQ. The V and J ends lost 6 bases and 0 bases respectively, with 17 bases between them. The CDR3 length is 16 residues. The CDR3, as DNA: TGTGCCAGCAGGCTTATAACCGGGACATTGAACACTGAAGCTTTCTTT. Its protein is CASRLITGTLNTEAFF.

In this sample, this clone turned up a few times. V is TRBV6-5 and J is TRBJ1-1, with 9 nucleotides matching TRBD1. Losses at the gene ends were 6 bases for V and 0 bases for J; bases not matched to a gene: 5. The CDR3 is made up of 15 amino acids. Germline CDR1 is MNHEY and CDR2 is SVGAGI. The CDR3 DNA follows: TGTGCCAGCAGGAAGGGACAGGGTATGAACACTGAAGCTTTCTTT. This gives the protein CASRKGQGMNTEAFF.

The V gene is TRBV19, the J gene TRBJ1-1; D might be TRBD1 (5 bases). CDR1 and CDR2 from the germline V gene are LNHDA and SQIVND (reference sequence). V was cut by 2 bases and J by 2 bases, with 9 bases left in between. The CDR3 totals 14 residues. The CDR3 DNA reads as TGTGCCAGTAGTATACAGGGTTCTAACACTGAAGCTTTCTTT. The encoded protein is CASSIQGSNTEAFF.

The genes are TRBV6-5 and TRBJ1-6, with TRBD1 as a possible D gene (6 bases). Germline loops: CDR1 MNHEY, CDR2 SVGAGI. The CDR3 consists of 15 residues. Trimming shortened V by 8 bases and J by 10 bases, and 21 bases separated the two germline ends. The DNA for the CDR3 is TGTGCCAGCGGTTCATCTTGGACCACAGGGTCACCCCTCCACTTT. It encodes CASGSSWTTGSPLHF.

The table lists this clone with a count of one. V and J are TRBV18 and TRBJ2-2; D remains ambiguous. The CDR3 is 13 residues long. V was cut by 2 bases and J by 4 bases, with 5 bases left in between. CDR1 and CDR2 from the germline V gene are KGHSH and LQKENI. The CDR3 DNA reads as TGTGCCAGCTCACCATTGAGCACCGGGGAGCTGTTTTTT. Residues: CASSPLSTGELFF.

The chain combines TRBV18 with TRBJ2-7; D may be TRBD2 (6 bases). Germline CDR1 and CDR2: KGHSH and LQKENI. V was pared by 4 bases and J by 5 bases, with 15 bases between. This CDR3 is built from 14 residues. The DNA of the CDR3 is TGTGCCAGCTCACAATCCGGGACTCGGAACGAGCAGTACTTC. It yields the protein CASSQSGTRNEQYF.

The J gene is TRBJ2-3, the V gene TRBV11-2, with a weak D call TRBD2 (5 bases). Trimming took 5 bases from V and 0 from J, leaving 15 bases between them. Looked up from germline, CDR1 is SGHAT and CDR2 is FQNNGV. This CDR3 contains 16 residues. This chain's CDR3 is CASSLSSPGSTDTQYF. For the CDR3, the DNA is TGTGCCAGCAGCCTCTCCTCGCCGGGGAGCACAGATACGCAGTATTTT.

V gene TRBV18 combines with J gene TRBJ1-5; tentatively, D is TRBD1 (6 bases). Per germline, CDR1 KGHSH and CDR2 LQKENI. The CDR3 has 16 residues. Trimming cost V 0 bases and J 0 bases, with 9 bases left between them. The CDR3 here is CASSPPGQNSNQPQHF. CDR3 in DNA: TGTGCCAGCTCACCACCCGGACAGAATAGCAATCAGCCCCAGCATTTT.

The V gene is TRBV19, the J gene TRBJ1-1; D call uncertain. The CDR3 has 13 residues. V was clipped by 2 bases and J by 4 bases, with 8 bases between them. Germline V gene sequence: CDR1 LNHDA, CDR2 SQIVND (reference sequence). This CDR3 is CASSITRATEAFF. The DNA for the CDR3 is TGTGCCAGTAGTATAACTAGGGCCACTGAAGCTTTCTTT.

CDR3: CASSSPGQGYGYTF. CDR3 coding DNA: TGTGCCAGCAGTTCCCCCGGACAGGGCTATGGCTACACCTTC. This chain links TRBV6-5 with TRBJ1-2; 8 nucleotides line up with TRBD1. The CDR3 length is 14 residues. Per germline, CDR1 MNHEY and CDR2 SVGAGI. V lost 4 bases to trimming and J lost 4 bases; unmatched junction nucleotides: 5.

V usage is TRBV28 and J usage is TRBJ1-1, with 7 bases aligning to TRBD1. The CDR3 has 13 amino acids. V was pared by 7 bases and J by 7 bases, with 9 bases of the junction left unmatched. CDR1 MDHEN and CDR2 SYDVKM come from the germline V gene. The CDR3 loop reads CASMKGAGLEAFF. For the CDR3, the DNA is TGTGCCAGCATGAAGGGGGCAGGCCTTGAAGCTTTCTTT.

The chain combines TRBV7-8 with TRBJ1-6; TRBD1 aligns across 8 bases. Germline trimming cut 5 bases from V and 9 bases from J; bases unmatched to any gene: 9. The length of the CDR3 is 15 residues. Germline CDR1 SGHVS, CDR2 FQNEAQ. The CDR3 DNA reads TGTGCCAGCAGCCGCAAGGACAGGGTGTCTTCACCCCTCCACTTT. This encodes CASSRKDRVSSPLHF.